Listed here are 15 T cell receptor beta chains from one sample, sequenced in a study of graft-versus-host responses after intestinal transplantation. The data were produced by immunoSEQ multiplex PCR, yet TCRdb's version contains in-frame clones alone and is incomplete. Of 100,000 to 120,000 clones listed, 93% are singletons. These receptors have no known antigen. Sequences were derived from unstimulated CD8+ T cells sorted from spleen or lymph node cells, sampled before intestinal transplant. The receptors originated from a human donor who received an intestinal transplant.

The CDR3 nucleotides are TGTGCCAGCAGCTTGTCAGCTGAGCAGTTCTTC. It is translated as CASSLSAEQFF. J is TRBJ2-1 and V is TRBV5-4; D uncertain. The germline V gene encodes CDR1 SGHNT and CDR2 YYREEE (reference sequence). Trimming removed 1 base at V and 9 bases at J, with 5 bases between. CDR3 length: 11 amino acids.

V is TRBV10-3 and J is TRBJ2-7, with 9 bases aligning to TRBD2. J gave up 0 bases and V 1 base, and 4 bases lay outside the gene matches. CDR3 length: 16 residues. Per the germline V gene, CDR1 is ENHRY and CDR2 is SYGVKD. The CDR3: CAISEFSSGSSYEQYF. The CDR3 bases are TGTGCCATCAGTGAGTTTAGTAGCGGGAGCTCCTACGAGCAGTACTTC.

V usage is TRBV7-9 and J usage is TRBJ1-3; 8 bases map to TRBD1. This CDR3 is 15 amino acids long. V was pared by 5 bases and J by 8 bases, with 11 bases of the junction left unmatched. In germline, CDR1 is SEHNR, CDR2 FQNEAQ (reference sequence). Here the CDR3 reads CASSPGTGPVDTIYF. The CDR3 DNA reads TGTGCCAGCAGCCCTGGGACAGGCCCTGTGGACACCATATATTTT.

The chain recombines TRBV28 with TRBJ2-7; tentatively, D is TRBD1 or TRBD2 (5 bases each). V was pared by 5 bases and J by 2 bases, with 13 bases between. The CDR3 has 14 amino acids. In germline, CDR1 is MDHEN, CDR2 SYDVKM. DNA of the CDR3: TGTGCCAGCAGTGGGGACGGAAACGCCTACGAGCAGTACTTC. Translation gives CASSGDGNAYEQYF.

The chain has TRBV7-9 and TRBJ1-1; D unclear. The CDR3 length is 16 residues. Germline CDR1 SEHNR, CDR2 FQNEAQ (reference sequence). V dropped 5 bases and J dropped 0 bases, with 16 bases sitting between them. This chain's CDR3 is CASSHAGMGMNTEAFF. CDR3 DNA sequence: TGTGCCAGCAGCCACGCTGGAATGGGGATGAACACTGAAGCTTTCTTT.

The chain employs TRBV6-6 and TRBJ2-7, with 8 bases aligning to TRBD2. J lost 5 bases, V lost 5 bases, and 8 bases had no gene match. Germline CDR1 and CDR2: MNHNY and SVGAGI (reference sequence). CDR3 size: 14 residues. CDR3 sequence: CASSVREGRNEQYF. The CDR3 bases are TGTGCCAGCAGTGTACGGGAGGGCCGGAACGAGCAGTACTTC.

The rearrangement uses TRBV6-5 and TRBJ2-7; TRBD1 matches at 7 bases. Germline V gene lookup returns CDR1 MNHEY and CDR2 SVGAGI. The CDR3 sequence is 14 residues long. The ends lost 5 bases at V and 2 bases at J; junction bases unmatched: 6. CDR3 sequence: CASSAGQATYEQYF. CDR3 bases: TGTGCCAGCAGTGCCGGACAGGCTACCTACGAGCAGTACTTC.

The chain links TRBV29-1 to TRBJ2-1; D unresolved. V shed 4 bases and J shed 5 bases, with 12 bases lying between them. This CDR3 is built from 13 residues. Per the germline V gene, CDR1 is SQVTM and CDR2 is ANQGSEA. DNA for the CDR3: TGCAGCGTTGTTCTTTACGACGACAATGAGCAGTTCTTC. This translates into CSVVLYDDNEQFF.

CDR3 residues: CASSLGLYNEQFF. The CDR3 nucleotides are TGTGCCAGCAGTCTGGGACTATACAATGAGCAGTTCTTC. This chain uses TRBV6-6 with TRBJ2-1; 7 bases fit TRBD2. With V trimmed by 5 bases and J by 4 bases, 2 bases remained unmatched. Germline-derived CDR1 and CDR2 are MNHNY and SVGAGI (reference sequence). This CDR3 has 13 amino acids.

This clone appeared a single time. The rearrangement links TRBV29-1 to TRBJ2-1; 7 bases map to TRBD2. V lost 2 bases and J lost 3; bases outside the gene matches: 4. The CDR3 sequence is 14 residues long. Germline lookup yields CDR1 SQVTM and CDR2 ANQGSEA. The CDR3 nucleotides are TGCAGCGTTGAATCCGGACTAGTCTACAATGAGCAGTTCTTC. It specifies CSVESGLVYNEQFF.

This clone was detected only once. V usage is TRBV6-1 and J usage is TRBJ1-1; 7 bases are a match to TRBD1. Germline CDR1 MNHNS, CDR2 SASEGT. Unmatched junction bases numbered 10, after V lost 11 bases and J lost 4 bases. The CDR3 covers 13 residues. CDR3 nucleotide sequence: TGTGCCTCCCGACGGACAGGCACCACTGAAGCTTTCTTT. Translated, it gives CASRRTGTTEAFF.

A few counts support this clone. V and J are TRBV4-1 and TRBJ1-2; D not resolved. CDR1 is MGHRA, CDR2 YSYEKL, per germline. The CDR3 spans 13 residues. Trimming left V 2 bases short and J 7 bases short, with 11 bases between. The CDR3 region is CASSQKTSSGYTF. Written as DNA, the CDR3 is TGCGCCAGCAGCCAAAAGACATCTTCTGGCTACACCTTC.

The chain is built from TRBV5-1 and TRBJ1-2; D is unresolved. This CDR3 spans 15 amino acids. Germline V gene sequence: CDR1 SGHRS, CDR2 YFSETQ. V was trimmed by 0 bases and J by 1 base, leaving 10 bases between them. The CDR3 nucleotides read TGCGCCAGCAGCTTGGTAGCGGGCGATAACTATGGCTACACCTTC. This codes for CASSLVAGDNYGYTF.

The V gene is TRBV28, the J gene TRBJ1-1; 7 bases are a match to TRBD1. The V and J ends lost 5 bases and 6 bases, in that order; junction bases with no gene match: 12. In germline, CDR1 is MDHEN, CDR2 SYDVKM. This CDR3 is built from 15 residues. CDR3 coding DNA: TGTGCCAGCAGTACGCGTGTAGGGGGCGCAGCTGAAGCTTTCTTT. Amino acids: CASSTRVGGAAEAFF.

The genes are TRBV7-3 and TRBJ2-5; D might be TRBD1 or TRBD2, each matching 5 bases. TRBJ2-7 explains the end of the DNA better; the J call may be wrong. Per germline, CDR1 SGHTA and CDR2 FQGTGA. CDR3 length: 15 residues. The CDR3 loop reads CASSLHGGVTGEQYF. CDR3 nucleotides: TGTGCCAGCAGCTTACATGGGGGAGTAACCGGCGAGCAGTACTTC.